These 2 T cell receptor beta chains came from one sample sequenced in a study of T cells in women clearing cervical HPV infection listed by TCRdb under 2018. Receptor amplification or capture employed the immunoSEQ multiplex PCR assay. Here the immuneACCESS table is served through TCRdb, limited to in-frame sequences with V and J called. Missing clones are a known gap in these copies; in checked studies unresolved V genes cover under half, and the rest lacks a known reason. This sample's listing comprises about 35,000 clones. Less than 8% of the sample comes from the top ten. The sample comprised blood buffy coat. These TCRs come from a woman aged 18 to 75 with a cervical HPV16 infection that either progressed to CIN3+ or cleared (not recorded which).

To note about this clone: Read sequence stops 3 residues before the CDR3 end, and the germline J gene provides the missing end. The chain has TRBV5-6 and TRBJ2-7; a possible D gene is TRBD2 (7 bases). CDR1 and CDR2 (germline): SGHDT, YYEEEE. The CDR3 extends over 13 amino acids. V lost 2 bases and J lost 5, with 11 bases in between. This chain's CDR3 is CASSFWGGHEQYF. CDR3 DNA, as far as it was read: TGTGCCAGCAGCTTTTGGGGGGGCCACGAG.

The DNA read from the CDR3 is TGTGCCAGCAGTAAAACCGGGACTAGCGATGGTACG. It codes for CASSKTGTSDGT. From start to end, the CDR3 is CASSKTGTSDGTQYF. The rearrangement uses TRBV7-6 and TRBJ2-3, with TRBD2 matching over 10 bases. The sequence runs out 3 residues before the end of the CDR3; the remainder is reconstructed from the germline J gene. Germline CDR1 SGHVS, CDR2 FNYEAQ. CDR3 size: 15 residues. V gave up 6 bases and J gave up 8 bases; unmatched junction bases: 11.